This T cell receptor (beta chain) was sequenced for a study of molecular identifiers for immune sequencing clone quantification. In its sample, this clonotype was seen many times. A single record per CDR3 protein comes from TCRdb applying MiXCR to the PCR reads. This sample has 63,000 or so distinct CDR3 sequences, with about 17% found just once. The CDR3 runs to 15 residues. Germline loops: CDR1 SEHNR, CDR2 FQNEAQ (reference sequence). Trimming removed 5 bases at V and 0 bases at J, with 12 bases between. This clonotype was sampled from a human donor in good health. Some libraries in this study had Jurkat cell RNA spiked in. The chain uses TRBV7-9 and TRBJ2-3; no clear D gene. Input material: naive CD8+ T cells from blood, with Jurkat cell RNA spiked in. The subset denotes: FACS-sorted CD8+CD4-CCR7+CD45RA+ naive T cells. CDR3 nucleotide sequence: TGTGCCAGCAGCCCTCCCTTATCCAGCACAGATACGCAGTATTTT. The encoded protein is CASSPPLSSTDTQYF.